Presented here are 32 T cell receptor beta chains from one specimen sequenced in a study of cytomegalovirus exposure and HLA in healthy donors. With 60 Vbeta and 13 Jbeta primers, the PCR was carried out. Clones were sequenced by immunoSEQ multiplex PCR, and TCRdb holds only the in-frame ones, with some missing. This sample has about 190,000 clones; about four fifths occur once, and the top ten carry approximately 1.6%. The specimen sequenced was PBMCs. The receptors shown here come from a man between 40 and 49 years old in good health and CMV-seropositive.

The V call is TRBV2, the J call TRBJ2-1; D not resolved. Germline CDR1 and CDR2: SNHLY and FYNNEI. The V gene lost 4 bases and the J gene lost 2 bases, with 6 bases spanning the gap. There are 13 residues in the CDR3. The CDR3 loop reads CASSAVAYNEQFF. The CDR3, as DNA: TGTGCCAGCAGTGCTGTAGCCTACAATGAGCAGTTCTTC.

V is TRBV27 and J is TRBJ1-5; 7 bases fit TRBD1. The V segment lost 5 bases and the J segment 6 bases; nucleotides outside the gene matches: 7. This CDR3 has 14 residues. Germline V gives CDR1 MNHEY, CDR2 SMNVEV (reference sequence). CDR3 sequence reads: CASSVQGSGQPQHF. The CDR3 bases are TGTGCCAGCAGTGTACAGGGGTCGGGTCAGCCCCAGCATTTT.

The chain links TRBV18 to TRBJ2-7, with TRBD2 matching 8 bases. CDR3 size: 13 residues. Germline assignment: CDR1 KGHSH and CDR2 LQKENI. The V and J ends lost 3 bases and 7 bases, in that order; junction bases with no gene match: 5. The CDR3 region is CASSPYAGGEQYF. The CDR3 DNA follows: TGTGCCAGCTCACCCTACGCGGGAGGAGAGCAGTACTTC.

The sample holds one count of this clone. This sequence joins TRBV12-5 and TRBJ2-5; the D is unclear. V lost 3 bases, J lost 5 bases, and 7 bases lay in between. This CDR3 is 12 amino acids long. CDR1 is LGHNT, CDR2 FRNRAP, per germline. The CDR3 DNA reads TGTGCTAGTGGTTTTGAGCCGGAGACCCAGTACTTC. Translated, it gives CASGFEPETQYF.

This clone appeared a single time. The V call is TRBV10-3, the J call TRBJ1-1; possible D gene TRBD1, 6 bases. The CDR3 runs 13 residues. Germline V gene sequence: CDR1 ENHRY, CDR2 SYGVKD. Deletions cut 6 bases from V and 4 bases from J, with 12 bases between. CDR3 nucleotide sequence: TGTGCCATCAGAGAACAGGGCGGCACTGAAGCTTTCTTT. Translating it yields CAIREQGGTEAFF.

The chain couples TRBV5-1 to TRBJ2-3; 13 bases line up with TRBD2. There are 15 residues in the CDR3. V lost 4 bases and J lost 5; bases outside the gene matches: 4. Germline CDR1 reads SGHRS; CDR2 reads YFSETQ. The chain's CDR3 is CASSPRLAGGDTQYF. In DNA form, the CDR3 reads TGCGCCAGCAGCCCAAGACTAGCGGGAGGAGATACGCAGTATTTT. The variable domain in full, with the rest retrieved from reference TRBV5-1 and TRBJ2-3, is KAGVTQTPRYLIKTRGQQVTLSCSPISGHRSVSWYQQTPGQGLQFLFEYFSETQRNKGNFPGRFSGRQFSNSRSEMNVSTLELGDSALYLCASSPRLAGGDTQYFGPGTRLTVL.

The rearrangement joins TRBV2 to TRBJ1-1; TRBD1 matches at 12 bases. CDR3 length: 14 residues. The germline gives CDR1 SNHLY, CDR2 FYNNEI. V shed 7 bases and J 9 bases; nucleotides not matched to a gene: 9. The DNA of the CDR3 is TGTGCCAGCACCCTAGGGACAGGGGGCAATAAAGCTTTCTTT. Protein product: CASTLGTGGNKAFF. The variable domain in full, completed from reference TRBV2 and TRBJ1-1, reads EPEVTQTPSHQVTQMGQEVILRCVPISNHLYFYWYRQILGQKVEFLVSFYNNEISEKSEIFDDQFSVERPDGSNFTLKIRSTKLEDSAMYFCASTLGTGGNKAFFGQGTRLTVV.

This clone has more than one count but fewer than ten. This rearrangement joins TRBV19 to TRBJ1-2; no firm D call. The CDR3 is made up of 12 amino acids. Trimming cost V 10 bases and J 6 bases, with 15 bases left between them. Germline V gene sequence: CDR1 LNHDA, CDR2 SQIVND (reference sequence). CDR3 loop: CATSIIGNGYTF. CDR3 in DNA: TGTGCCACCAGTATAATCGGGAATGGCTACACCTTC. Full variable domain (remainder filled in from reference TRBV19 and TRBJ1-2): DGGITQSPKYLFRKEGQNVTLSCEQNLNHDAMYWYRQDPGQGLRLIYYSQIVNDFQKGDIAEGYSVSREKKESFPLTVTSAQKNPTAFYLCATSIIGNGYTFGSGTRLTVV.

The CDR3 DNA reads TGTGCCAGCAGCTTTGGGGACAGCCAAGGGAACACTGAAGCTTTCTTT. Protein sequence: CASSFGDSQGNTEAFF. The genes are TRBV12-1 and TRBJ1-1; the table names TRBD1, a call not compared with the DNA. TRBV12-1 is classified as a pseudogene. The CDR3 has 16 residues.

The V gene is TRBV7-9, the J gene TRBJ2-1; D may be TRBD2 (5 bases). The CDR3 loop spans 14 amino acids. Per the germline V gene, CDR1 is SEHNR and CDR2 is FQNEAQ (reference sequence). With 4 bases removed from V and 7 bases from J, the gap between germline ends came to 14 bases. The CDR3 here is CASSSGPRRNEQFF. CDR3 sequence (DNA): TGTGCCAGCAGCTCTGGTCCCAGGAGGAATGAGCAGTTCTTC.

This sequence joins TRBV11-2 and TRBJ2-1; weak D call: TRBD1 (5 bases). V dropped 4 bases and J dropped 6 bases, with 7 bases sitting between them. Germline V gene lookup returns CDR1 SGHAT and CDR2 FQNNGV. This CDR3 contains 12 residues. The chain's CDR3 is CASSSTGNEQFF. The CDR3 DNA is TGTGCCAGCAGCTCTACAGGCAATGAGCAGTTCTTC.

The chain has TRBV9 and TRBJ2-1; the match to TRBD2 covers 7 bases. The CDR3 has 17 amino acids. Germline V gene data show CDR1 as SGDLS and CDR2 as YYNGEE. Losses at the gene ends were 0 bases for V and 1 base for J; bases not matched to a gene: 7. For the CDR3, the DNA is TGTGCCAGCAGCGTAGCTGCCCGGGAGGATTCCTACAATGAGCAGTTCTTC. Residues: CASSVAAREDSYNEQFF.

The chain joins TRBV6-6 to TRBJ2-7; D is possibly TRBD2 (6 bases). The CDR3 contains 13 residues. The germline V gene has CDR1 MNHNY and CDR2 SVGAGI (reference sequence). V lost 6 bases to trimming and J lost 3 bases, with 12 bases between them. The CDR3 DNA reads TGTGCCAGCAGGGGCGGGGTCCTCTACGAGCAGTACTTC. Its protein is CASRGGVLYEQYF.

The V and J genes are TRBV28 and TRBJ2-7; 11 bases agree with TRBD1. CDR1 and CDR2 from the germline V gene are MDHEN and SYDVKM. V gave up 7 bases and J gave up 4 bases; unmatched junction bases: 6. This CDR3 is 14 amino acids long. CDR3 sequence (DNA): TGTGCCAGCATCTCCGGACAGGGGGCTTACGAGCAGTACTTC. Its translation: CASISGQGAYEQYF.

This clone turned up a few times. This CDR3 is also generated by other DNA sequences in the sample. This chain links TRBV7-9 with TRBJ2-1; D gene ambiguous. V was trimmed by 3 bases and J by 9 bases, leaving 6 bases between them. Germline V gene lookup returns CDR1 SEHNR and CDR2 FQNEAQ (reference sequence). The CDR3 is made up of 11 amino acids. The CDR3 protein is CASSLESEQFF. The DNA for the CDR3 is TGTGCCAGCAGCTTGGAGAGTGAGCAGTTCTTC.

This chain joins TRBV2 and TRBJ1-1; D not resolved. Per germline, CDR1 SNHLY and CDR2 FYNNEI. Trimming stripped 5 bases from V and 1 base from J, with 11 bases between. The CDR3 is made up of 14 amino acids. This chain's CDR3 is CASSKLRENTEAFF. The DNA of the CDR3 is TGTGCCAGCAGTAAGCTCCGGGAGAACACTGAAGCTTTCTTT. Supplemented by reference TRBV2 and TRBJ1-1, the full variable domain reads EPEVTQTPSHQVTQMGQEVILRCVPISNHLYFYWYRQILGQKVEFLVSFYNNEISEKSEIFDDQFSVERPDGSNFTLKIRSTKLEDSAMYFCASSKLRENTEAFFGQGTRLTVV.

This chain uses TRBV10-3 with TRBJ2-5; 7 nucleotides line up with TRBD2. The V gene's germline CDR1 is ENHRY and CDR2 SYGVKD. CDR3 length: 15 residues. V was clipped by 3 bases and J by 5 bases; unmatched bases: 9. CDR3 DNA: TGTGCCATCAGTGATGCGGGAGCGGATCGCGAGACCCAGTACTTC. Its protein product is CAISDAGADRETQYF.

This chain links TRBV5-1 with TRBJ1-2; 11 bases match TRBD1. There are 17 residues in the CDR3. V shed 3 bases and J 8 bases; nucleotides not matched to a gene: 15. The V gene's germline CDR1 is SGHRS and CDR2 YFSETQ. CDR3 in amino acids: CASSSGQGALKAEGYTF. The CDR3 DNA reads TGCGCCAGCAGCTCAGGACAGGGGGCCTTGAAAGCAGAGGGCTACACCTTC.

The chain recombines TRBV30 with TRBJ2-7; TRBD2 agrees at 7 bases. CDR1 and CDR2 from the germline V gene are GTSNPN and SVGIG (reference sequence). V dropped 3 bases and J dropped 5; count of bases not matched to a gene: 7. CDR3 length: 13 residues. Written as DNA, the CDR3 is TGTGCCTGGAGAAAGGCGGGAGTCCACGAGCAGTACTTC. This codes for CAWRKAGVHEQYF.

The chain carries TRBV4-2 and TRBJ1-3; 10 nucleotides match TRBD1. Trimming took 5 bases from V and 4 from J; bases not matched to a gene: 11. Germline loops: CDR1 LGHNA, CDR2 YNFKEQ. The CDR3 is made up of 17 amino acids. The CDR3 sequence: CASSNTAGTGEGNTIYF. As DNA, the CDR3 is TGTGCCAGCAGCAACACGGCCGGGACAGGGGAAGGAAACACCATATATTTT.

This clone was detected only once. J is TRBJ2-2 and V is TRBV5-1; 8 bases map to TRBD2. Germline lookup yields CDR1 SGHRS and CDR2 YFSETQ. CDR3 size: 16 residues. Trimming cost V 1 base and J 6 bases; bases outside gene matches: 8. As DNA, the CDR3 is TGCGCCAGCAGCTTGCTGGACGGGAGGGGCGCCGGGGAGCTGTTTTTT. Encoded protein: CASSLLDGRGAGELFF.

V gene TRBV9 combines with J gene TRBJ1-5; 8 bases match TRBD1. Germline loops: CDR1 SGDLS, CDR2 YYNGEE. V trimming: 4 bases; J trimming: 7 bases; junction bases outside the gene matches: 13. CDR3 size: 16 residues. The CDR3 nucleotides are TGTGCCAGCAGCCCCACGGGCAGGGGGCCGGGGCAGCCCCAGCATTTT. Its protein product is CASSPTGRGPGQPQHF.

The chain recombines TRBV5-1 with TRBJ2-5, with D possibly TRBD1 on 6 matching bases. Germline V CDR1 and CDR2: SGHRS, YFSETQ. The V end lost 5 bases, the J end lost 5 bases, and 19 bases lay between the germline ends. This CDR3 spans 15 amino acids. CDR3 nucleotides: TGCGCCAGCAGAGTGGCAGGGAATAGGGGGGAGACCCAGTACTTC. Amino acid sequence: CASRVAGNRGETQYF.

This chain links TRBV30 with TRBJ2-1; TRBD2 is a possible D gene (6 bases). The V gene lost 1 base and the J gene lost 7 bases, with 8 bases spanning the gap. The germline V gene encodes CDR1 GTSNPN and CDR2 SVGIG (reference sequence). The CDR3 length is 12 residues. The CDR3 spells CAWSAGLNEQFF. CDR3 nucleotide sequence: TGTGCCTGGAGTGCGGGACTGAATGAGCAGTTCTTC.

The rearrangement uses TRBV27 and TRBJ1-5, with 8 bases identical to TRBD1. The CDR3 runs to 16 residues. V lost 5 bases, J lost 0 bases, and 6 bases stayed unmatched. Germline lookup yields CDR1 MNHEY and CDR2 SMNVEV (reference sequence). The CDR3 DNA follows: TGTGCCAGCAGTCGGACAGGGCCTTATAGCAATCAGCCCCAGCATTTT. The encoded protein is CASSRTGPYSNQPQHF.

This chain uses TRBV5-1 with TRBJ1-2, with D perhaps matching TRBD1 (6 bases). CDR3 length: 14 residues. V dropped 4 bases and J dropped 4 bases, with 14 bases sitting between them. Germline CDR1 and CDR2: SGHRS and YFSETQ. In nucleotides, the CDR3 is TGCGCCAGCAGCCGGGAGGACAGTTTCTATGGCTACACCTTC. Residues: CASSREDSFYGYTF.

The V call is TRBV27, the J call TRBJ2-6; 9 bases line up with TRBD1. V shed 10 bases, J shed 2 bases, and the junction held 12 bases outside the gene matches. CDR1 and CDR2 from the germline V gene are MNHEY and SMNVEV (reference sequence). The length of the CDR3 is 17 residues. The CDR3 loop reads CATASGQGFPGANVLTF. Here the CDR3 DNA reads TGTGCCACCGCTTCGGGACAGGGTTTCCCTGGGGCCAACGTCCTGACTTTC.

The CDR3 nucleotides read TGTGCCAGCAGTTCTGGACTAGCGGGACTCAATGAGCAGTTCTTC. This encodes CASSSGLAGLNEQFF. This chain uses TRBV28 with TRBJ2-1, with TRBD2 identical over 12 bases. The trim removed 4 bases at V and 6 bases at J, leaving 4 bases unmatched. This CDR3 comprises 15 residues. The germline gives CDR1 MDHEN, CDR2 SYDVKM. Combining the CDR3 with reference TRBV28 and TRBJ2-1 gives the whole variable domain DVKVTQSSRYLVKRTGEKVFLECVQDMDHENMFWYRQDPGLGLRLIYFSYDVKMKEKGDIPEGYSVSREKKERFSLILESASTNQTSMYLCASSSGLAGLNEQFFGPGTRLTVL.

The chain combines TRBV27 with TRBJ2-7, with 7 bases aligning to TRBD1. Germline-derived CDR1 and CDR2 are MNHEY and SMNVEV (reference sequence). The CDR3 is made up of 14 amino acids. V shed 5 bases, J shed 1 base, and the junction held 5 bases outside the gene matches. The CDR3 DNA sequence: TGTGCCAGCAGTGCCCGACAGGGATCCTACGAGCAGTACTTC. Protein sequence: CASSARQGSYEQYF.

The CDR3 region has the DNA TGTGCCAGCAGCGTAGGATTGGGTCAGGGCCCTACCTACGAGCAGTACTTC. It yields the protein CASSVGLGQGPTYEQYF. The chain employs TRBV9 and TRBJ2-7, with D perhaps matching TRBD1 (5 bases). Per germline, CDR1 SGDLS and CDR2 YYNGEE. The length of the CDR3 is 17 residues. V lost 0 bases, J lost 2 bases, and 18 bases lay in between.

The V and J genes are TRBV7-2 and TRBJ2-3; a weak D match, TRBD1 (6 bases). V was shortened by 1 base and J by 3 bases, with 17 bases between the two germline ends. The CDR3 consists of 17 residues. The germline V gene encodes CDR1 SGHTA and CDR2 FQGNSA. CDR3 residues: CASSLVGGVTRTDTQYF. The CDR3 nucleotides read TGTGCCAGCAGCTTAGTTGGGGGCGTAACTAGAACAGATACGCAGTATTTT.

The V call is TRBV11-2, the J call TRBJ2-3; TRBD2 matches 12 bases. The CDR3 runs 14 residues. The junction had 3 bases not matched to a gene; V was cut back by 7 bases and J by 4 bases. Germline assignment: CDR1 SGHAT and CDR2 FQNNGV. This CDR3 is CASTTSGRPDTQYF. The CDR3 DNA is TGTGCCAGCACAACTAGCGGGAGGCCAGATACGCAGTATTTT.